This T cell receptor beta chain derives from a study of blood T cells in healthy people across ages. Notes on the study in general: Donor CMV infection status was unknown, possibly confounding age-related changes in expanded clonotypes. Roughly linear age-related decline in beta diversity appeared, significant by age around 36.

Notes on this clonotype: Its antigen remains unidentified.

CDR3 length equals 17 residues. Germline V gene data show CDR1 as MDHEN and CDR2 as SYDVKM. Losses at the gene ends were 2 bases for V and 8 bases for J; bases not matched to a gene: 15. A second PCR, run for roughly 7 to 11 cycles, used a sample-barcoded 5' primer plus a J-beta primer mix. The template-switch adaptor, which had 12 random nucleotides, put a tag on each cDNA molecule. All samples gave at least 2.5 million CDR3-containing paired-end reads. TCRdb reanalysed the 5' RACE reads using MiXCR and keeps one entry per CDR3 protein. The profile shows about 400,000 distinct CDR3 sequences, about 49% of them singletons.

The sample was blood. The chain combines TRBV28 with TRBJ2-1, with 7 nucleotides matching TRBD2. This clonotype originated in a man between 60 and 75 years old in good health. The CDR3 reads CASSLDPGRAGWDEQFF. The CDR3, as DNA: TGTGCCAGCAGTTTAGATCCGGGACGAGCGGGGTGGGATGAGCAGTTCTTC.